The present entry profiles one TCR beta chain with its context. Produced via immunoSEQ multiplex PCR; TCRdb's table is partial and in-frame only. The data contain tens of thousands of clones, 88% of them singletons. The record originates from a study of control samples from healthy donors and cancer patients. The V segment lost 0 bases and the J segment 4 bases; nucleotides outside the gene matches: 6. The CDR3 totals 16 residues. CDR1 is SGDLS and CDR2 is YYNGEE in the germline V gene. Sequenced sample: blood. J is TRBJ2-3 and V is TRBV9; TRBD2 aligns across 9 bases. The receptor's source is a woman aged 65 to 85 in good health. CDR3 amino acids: CASSVGGVAGADTQYF. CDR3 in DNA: TGTGCCAGCAGCGTAGGAGGAGTAGCGGGGGCAGATACGCAGTATTTT.